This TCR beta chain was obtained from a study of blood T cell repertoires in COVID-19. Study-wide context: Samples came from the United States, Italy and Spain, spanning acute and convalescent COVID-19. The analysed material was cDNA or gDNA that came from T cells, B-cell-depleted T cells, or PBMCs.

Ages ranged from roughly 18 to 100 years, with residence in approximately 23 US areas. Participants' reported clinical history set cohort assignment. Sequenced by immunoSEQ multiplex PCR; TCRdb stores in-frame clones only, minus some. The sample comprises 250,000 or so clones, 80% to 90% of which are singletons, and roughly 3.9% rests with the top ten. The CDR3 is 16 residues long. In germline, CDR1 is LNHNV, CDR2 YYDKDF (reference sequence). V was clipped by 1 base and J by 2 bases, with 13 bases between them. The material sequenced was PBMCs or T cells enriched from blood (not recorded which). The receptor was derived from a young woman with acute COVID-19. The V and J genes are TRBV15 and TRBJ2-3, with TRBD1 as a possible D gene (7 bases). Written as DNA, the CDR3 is TGTGCCACCAGCAGAGCCGCAGGGGGACTCACAGATACGCAGTATTTT. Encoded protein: CATSRAAGGLTDTQYF.